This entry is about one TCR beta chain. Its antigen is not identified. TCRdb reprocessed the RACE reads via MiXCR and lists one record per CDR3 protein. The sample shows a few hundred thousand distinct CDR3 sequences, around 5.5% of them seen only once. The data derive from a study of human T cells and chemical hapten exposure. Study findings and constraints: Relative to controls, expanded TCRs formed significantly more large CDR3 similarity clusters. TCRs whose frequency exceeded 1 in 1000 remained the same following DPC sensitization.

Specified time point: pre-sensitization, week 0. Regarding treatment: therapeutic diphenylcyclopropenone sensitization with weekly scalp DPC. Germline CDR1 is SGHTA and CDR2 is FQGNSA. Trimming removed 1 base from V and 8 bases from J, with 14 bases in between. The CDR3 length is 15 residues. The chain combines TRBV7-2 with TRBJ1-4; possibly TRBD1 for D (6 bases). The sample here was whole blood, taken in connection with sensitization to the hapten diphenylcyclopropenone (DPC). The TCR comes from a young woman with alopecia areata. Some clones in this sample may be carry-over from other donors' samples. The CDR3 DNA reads TGTGCCAGCAGCTTAGACGCCGGAAGGGGGGAAAAACTGTTTTTT. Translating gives CASSLDAGRGEKLFF.